Listed here is a single T cell receptor (beta chain). Its matching antigen is unknown. This entry belongs to a study of human T cells and chemical hapten exposure. On the study more broadly: Small pooled library volume differences chiefly drove per-sample TCR yield variation. Points from the study as a whole: TCRs above 1 in 1000 frequency did not change with DPC sensitization.

Unique molecular identifiers were attached to individual cDNA molecules within the library. TCRdb passed the RACE reads through MiXCR, listing each CDR3 protein once. The table lists 80,000 to 100,000 distinct CDR3 sequences, around 12% of them singletons, with over 2% in the top ten. The time point was: patch test 1, 2 weeks after DPC sensitization. This sample's treatment: therapeutic diphenylcyclopropenone sensitization with weekly scalp DPC. CDR3 length: 13 amino acids. Looked up from germline, CDR1 is SQVTM and CDR2 is ANQGSEA. Deletions cut 6 bases from V and 6 bases from J, with 14 bases between.

The sample here was whole blood, taken in connection with sensitization to the hapten diphenylcyclopropenone (DPC). The J gene is TRBJ2-2, the V gene TRBV29-1; tentatively, D is TRBD1 (5 bases). The receptor was isolated from a woman aged 40 to 50 with alopecia areata. Some clones in this sample may be carry-over from other donors' samples. The CDR3 region has the DNA TGCAGCGTCTCACCGCTGGGGCCCGGGGAGCTGTTTTTT. It translates to CSVSPLGPGELFF.